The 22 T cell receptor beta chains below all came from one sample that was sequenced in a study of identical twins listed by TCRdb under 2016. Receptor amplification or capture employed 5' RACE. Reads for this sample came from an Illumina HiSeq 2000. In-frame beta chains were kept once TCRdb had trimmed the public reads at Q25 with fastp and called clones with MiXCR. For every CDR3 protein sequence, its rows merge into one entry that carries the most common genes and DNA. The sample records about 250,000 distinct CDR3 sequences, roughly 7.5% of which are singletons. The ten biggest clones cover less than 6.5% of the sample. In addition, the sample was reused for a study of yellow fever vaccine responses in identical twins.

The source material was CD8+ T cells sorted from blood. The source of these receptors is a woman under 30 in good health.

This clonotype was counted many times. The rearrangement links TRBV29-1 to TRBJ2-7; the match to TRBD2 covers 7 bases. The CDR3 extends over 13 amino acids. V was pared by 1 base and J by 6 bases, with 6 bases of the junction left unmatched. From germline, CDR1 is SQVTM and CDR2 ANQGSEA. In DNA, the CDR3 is TGCAGCGTTGAAGGCGGGAGTGGTGGCGAGCAGTACTTC. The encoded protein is CSVEGGSGGEQYF.

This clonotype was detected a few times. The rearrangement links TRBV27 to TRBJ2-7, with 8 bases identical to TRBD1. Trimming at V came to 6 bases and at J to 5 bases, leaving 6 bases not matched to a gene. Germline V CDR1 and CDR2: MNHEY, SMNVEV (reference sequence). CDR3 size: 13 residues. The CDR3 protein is CASRGAGGNEQYF. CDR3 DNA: TGTGCCAGCAGGGGGGCAGGGGGCAACGAGCAGTACTTC.

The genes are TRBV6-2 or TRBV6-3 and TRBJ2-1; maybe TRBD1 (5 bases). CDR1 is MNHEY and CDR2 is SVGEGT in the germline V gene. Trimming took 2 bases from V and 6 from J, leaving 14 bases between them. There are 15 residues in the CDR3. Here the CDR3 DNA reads TGTGCCAGCAGTTACATGGCCAGGGCCGGCAATGAGCAGTTCTTC. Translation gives CASSYMARAGNEQFF.

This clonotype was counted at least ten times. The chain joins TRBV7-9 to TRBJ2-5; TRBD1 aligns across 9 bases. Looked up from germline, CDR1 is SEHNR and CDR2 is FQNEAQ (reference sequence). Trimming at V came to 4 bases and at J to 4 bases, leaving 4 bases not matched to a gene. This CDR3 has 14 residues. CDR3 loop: CASSWTGDLETQYF. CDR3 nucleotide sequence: TGTGCCAGCAGCTGGACAGGGGACCTAGAGACCCAGTACTTC.

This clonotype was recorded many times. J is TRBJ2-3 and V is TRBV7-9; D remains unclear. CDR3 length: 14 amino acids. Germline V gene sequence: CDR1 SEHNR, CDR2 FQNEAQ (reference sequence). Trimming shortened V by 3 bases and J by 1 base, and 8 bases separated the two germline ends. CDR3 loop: CASSFDLRTDTQYF. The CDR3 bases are TGTGCCAGCAGCTTCGACCTCCGCACAGATACGCAGTATTTT.

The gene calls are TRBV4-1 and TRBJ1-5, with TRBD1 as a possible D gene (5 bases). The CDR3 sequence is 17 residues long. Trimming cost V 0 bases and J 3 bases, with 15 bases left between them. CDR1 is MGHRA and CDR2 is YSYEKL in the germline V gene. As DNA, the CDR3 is TGCGCCAGCAGCCAAGACGCAGGGCAAAACTACAATCAGCCCCAGCATTTT. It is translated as CASSQDAGQNYNQPQHF.

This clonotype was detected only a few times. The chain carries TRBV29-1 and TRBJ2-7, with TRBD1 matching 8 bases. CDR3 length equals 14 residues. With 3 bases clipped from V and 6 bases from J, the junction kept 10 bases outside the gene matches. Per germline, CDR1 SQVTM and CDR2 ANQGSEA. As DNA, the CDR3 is TGCAGCGTTGACTTTGGACAGGGCACCCCCGAGCAGTACTTC. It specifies CSVDFGQGTPEQYF.

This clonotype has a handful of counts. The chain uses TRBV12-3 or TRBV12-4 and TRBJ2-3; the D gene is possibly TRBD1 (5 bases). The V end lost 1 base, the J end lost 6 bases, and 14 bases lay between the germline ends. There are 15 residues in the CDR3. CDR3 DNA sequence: TGTGCCAGCAGTTTAGGGGGCAGAGACTCGGATACGCAGTATTTT. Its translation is CASSLGGRDSDTQYF.

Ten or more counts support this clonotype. The CDR3 reads CASRSGTMGLTDTQYF. The CDR3 nucleotides are TGTGCCAGCAGATCCGGGACGATGGGGCTCACAGATACGCAGTATTTT. The V call is TRBV7-9, the J call TRBJ2-3; TRBD1 or TRBD2 may be the D gene (5 bases each). This CDR3 is built from 16 residues. The germline V and J ends were trimmed by 6 bases and 2 bases, with 18 bases remaining between them. Germline V gene data show CDR1 as SEHNR and CDR2 as FQNEAQ (reference sequence).

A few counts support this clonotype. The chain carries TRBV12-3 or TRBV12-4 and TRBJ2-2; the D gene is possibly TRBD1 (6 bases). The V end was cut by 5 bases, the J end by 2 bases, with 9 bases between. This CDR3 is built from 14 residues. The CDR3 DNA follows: TGTGCCAGCAGTGGGGGACATAACACCGGGGAGCTGTTTTTT. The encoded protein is CASSGGHNTGELFF.

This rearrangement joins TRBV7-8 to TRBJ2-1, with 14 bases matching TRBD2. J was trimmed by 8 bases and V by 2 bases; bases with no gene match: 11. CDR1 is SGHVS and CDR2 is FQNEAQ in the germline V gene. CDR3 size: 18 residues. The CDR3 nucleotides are TGTGCCAGCAGCTTACGAACCATGACTAGCGGGGGGGCAGATGAGCAGTTCTTC. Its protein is CASSLRTMTSGGADEQFF.

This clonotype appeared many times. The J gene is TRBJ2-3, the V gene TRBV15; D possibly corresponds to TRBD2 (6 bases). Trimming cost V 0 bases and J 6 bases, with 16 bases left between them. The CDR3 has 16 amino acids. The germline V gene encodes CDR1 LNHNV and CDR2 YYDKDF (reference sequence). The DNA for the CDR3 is TGTGCCACCAGCAGAGATGGGACTCTATTGGGGGATACGCAGTATTTT. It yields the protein CATSRDGTLLGDTQYF.

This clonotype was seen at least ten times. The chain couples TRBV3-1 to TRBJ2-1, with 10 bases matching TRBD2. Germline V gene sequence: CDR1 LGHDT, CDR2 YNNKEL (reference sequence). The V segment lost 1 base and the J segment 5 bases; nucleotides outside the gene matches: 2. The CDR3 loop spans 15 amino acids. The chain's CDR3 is CASSQGLAGDNEQFF. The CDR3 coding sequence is TGTGCCAGCAGCCAAGGGCTAGCGGGAGACAATGAGCAGTTCTTC.

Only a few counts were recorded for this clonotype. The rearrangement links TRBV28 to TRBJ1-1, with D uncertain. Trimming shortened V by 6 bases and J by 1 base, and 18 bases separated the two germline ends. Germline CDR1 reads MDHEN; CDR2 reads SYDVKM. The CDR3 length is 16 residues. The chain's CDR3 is CASSPGPQWRNTEAFF. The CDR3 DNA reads TGTGCCAGCAGCCCCGGCCCCCAGTGGCGGAACACTGAAGCTTTCTTT.

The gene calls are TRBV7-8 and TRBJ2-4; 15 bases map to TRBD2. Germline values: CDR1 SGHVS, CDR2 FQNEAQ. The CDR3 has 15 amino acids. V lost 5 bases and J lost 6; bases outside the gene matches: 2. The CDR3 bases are TGTGCCAGCAGCATGGGACTAGCGGGGGGAAACATTCAGTACTTC. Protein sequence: CASSMGLAGGNIQYF.

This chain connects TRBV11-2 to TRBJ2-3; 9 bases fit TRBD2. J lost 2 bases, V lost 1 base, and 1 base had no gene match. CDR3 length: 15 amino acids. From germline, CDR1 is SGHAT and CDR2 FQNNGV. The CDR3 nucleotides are TGTGCCAGCAGCTTAGGGACTAGCGACACAGATACGCAGTATTTT. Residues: CASSLGTSDTDTQYF.

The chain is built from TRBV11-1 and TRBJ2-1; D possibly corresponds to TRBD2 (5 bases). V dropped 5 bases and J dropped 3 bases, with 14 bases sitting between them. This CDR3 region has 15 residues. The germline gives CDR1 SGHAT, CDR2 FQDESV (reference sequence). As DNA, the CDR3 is TGTGCCAGCAGCCCCCGGGGTGGAAACTACAATGAGCAGTTCTTC. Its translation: CASSPRGGNYNEQFF.

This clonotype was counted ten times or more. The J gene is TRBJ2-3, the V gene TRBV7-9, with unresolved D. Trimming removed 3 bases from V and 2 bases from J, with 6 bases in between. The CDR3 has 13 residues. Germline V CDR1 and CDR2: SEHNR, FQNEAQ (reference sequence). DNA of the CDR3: TGTGCCAGCAGCTTTGGGGTCACAGATACGCAGTATTTT. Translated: CASSFGVTDTQYF.

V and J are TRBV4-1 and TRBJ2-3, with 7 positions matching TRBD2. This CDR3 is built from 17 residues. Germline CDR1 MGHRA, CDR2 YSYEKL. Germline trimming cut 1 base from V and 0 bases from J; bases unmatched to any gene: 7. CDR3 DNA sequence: TGCGCCAGCAGCCAAGCCAAGGGAGGGGTTAGCACAGATACGCAGTATTTT. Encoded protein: CASSQAKGGVSTDTQYF.

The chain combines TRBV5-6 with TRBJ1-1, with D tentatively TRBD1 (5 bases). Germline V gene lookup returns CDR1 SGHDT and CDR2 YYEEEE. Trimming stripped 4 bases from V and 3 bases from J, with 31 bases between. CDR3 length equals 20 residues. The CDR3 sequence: CASSLSGPSTGGRVDTEAFF. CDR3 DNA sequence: TGTGCCAGCAGCCTTTCGGGGCCTTCGACCGGTGGCAGGGTTGACACTGAAGCTTTCTTT.

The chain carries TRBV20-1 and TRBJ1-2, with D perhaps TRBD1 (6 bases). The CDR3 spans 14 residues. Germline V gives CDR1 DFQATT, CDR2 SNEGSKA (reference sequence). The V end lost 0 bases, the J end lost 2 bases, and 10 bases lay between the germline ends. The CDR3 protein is CSARDWQGNYGYTF. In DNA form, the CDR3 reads TGCAGTGCTAGAGATTGGCAGGGGAACTATGGCTACACCTTC.

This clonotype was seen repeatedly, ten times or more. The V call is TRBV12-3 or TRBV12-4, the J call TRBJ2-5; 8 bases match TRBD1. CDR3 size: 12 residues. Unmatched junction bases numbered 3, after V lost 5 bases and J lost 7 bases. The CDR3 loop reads CASSPTGATQYF. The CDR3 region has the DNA TGTGCCAGCAGTCCGACAGGGGCGACCCAGTACTTC.